The source of this T cell receptor beta chain is a study of T cells after yellow fever vaccination (dated by TCRdb to about 2019). About the full investigation: The SMART-Seq v4 Ultra Low Input RNA kit was used to prepare libraries from fractions with low cell numbers. To follow T-cell clones before and after primary and booster YFV17D yellow fever vaccination, bulk TCR alpha and beta repertoires were sequenced over time. Two healthy male donors, one aged 18 to 29 and one aged 30 to 40 years, made up the cohort. Blood was drawn at multiple timepoints before and after primary and secondary immunization, with bulk PBMC replicates and cell subsets isolated. Broader findings and caveats from the paper: Most clones expanded after primary vaccination were re-detected after the booster (almost 98% of CD4 and around 88% of CD8), suggesting broad memory maintenance. A small fraction of clonotypes appeared in both the CD4 and CD8 compartments, likely as a result of convergent recombination. FACS-sorted repertoires could contain abundant contaminating clonotypes from the bulk population, so computational filtering was required. Because the study included only a couple of donors, the extent to which the findings can be generalized is limited. Compared with the primary T-cell response, the secondary T-cell response was weaker but faster, peaking on day 5 rather than day 15.

In the paper's terms, the treatment or condition label means: live attenuated yellow fever vaccine strain. At each blood-draw timepoint, two biological replicates of bulk PBMCs were collected. PBMCs were isolated from peripheral blood using a standard Ficoll-Paque protocol. TriZol was used to extract RNA from bulk PBMCs, CD4 and CD8 fractions, and dextramer-positive and dextramer-negative fractions. Reading from cysteine to phenylalanine, the CDR3 counts 14 amino acids. Only the CDR3 portion is preserved as DNA: 42 bases, with reading frame beginning at the first base. Trimming takes 0 bases from V and 5 bases from J, and the germline ends sit 7 bases apart. CDR1 and CDR2 are read off the germline V gene as SGHNT and YENEEA. Synthesis of TCR cDNA relied on 5'RACE template switching, a step that introduced a universal primer site along with unique molecular identifiers. Priming of cDNA synthesis was performed from both the TCR alpha and TCR beta constant segments. Library amplification involved two PCR steps, and the second step added sample barcodes and sequencing adapters. Sequencing of libraries was done on Illumina HiSeq 2500 (2x100 bp) or NovaSeq (2x150 bp). As for how the authors treated the data: Reads were demultiplexed and collapsed into UMI consensus sequences with MIGEC, and V(D)J alignment was performed with MiXCR. Vaccine-responding clonotypes were defined with edgeR using replicate PBMC samples, requiring FDR below 0.01 and a log2 fold change above 5 up to day 15. Each bulk clonotype received a CD4 or CD8 identity based on whether the sequenced CD4 or CD8 repertoire contained that clonotype at higher abundance. TCRdb itself trimmed the public reads at Q25 with fastp, ran MiXCR and retained productive beta chains. Entries are consolidated by CDR3 protein sequence, retaining the most common genes and DNA. The V and J calls were determined by TCRdb, not by the authors. The sample has 350,000 or so distinct CDR3 sequences on record, 8.1% of them singletons. The top ten clonotypes cover 17% of the sample.

This clonotype was detected only a few times. The antigen it binds to is not known. There are no base qualities to consult, and no much larger clone falls within one base. Material: PBMCs, obtained more than 40 days after the first yellow fever vaccination. Recombination joined TRBV11-3 with TRBJ2-2, with the D gene uncertain. The TCR originated in a man in his late teens or twenties who received the YFV17D yellow fever vaccine. The CDR3 protein sequence reads: CASSLDVGTGELFF. The sequenced DNA: TGTGCCAGCAGCTTAGATGTTGGGACCGGGGAGCTGTTTTTT.